The 22 T cell receptor beta chains in this list originate from one sample, sequenced in a study of shared clonotypes between healthy human individuals. Libraries were prepared by immunoSEQ multiplex PCR; TCRdb keeps only in-frame clonotypes and omits some of them. This table has hundreds of thousands of clones, around 78% appearing once. The sample comprised PBMCs. The receptor source for this set is a woman in her thirties or forties in good health. Some clones in this sample may be carry-over from other donors' samples.

This chain joins TRBV11-2 and TRBJ2-1; 13 bases fit TRBD2. Trimming took 7 bases from V and 3 from J; bases not matched to a gene: 6. This CDR3 comprises 16 residues. Germline CDR1 and CDR2: SGHAT and FQNNGV. CDR3 amino acids: CASTVTSGGSYNEQFF. The CDR3 nucleotides are TGTGCCAGCACCGTGACTAGCGGGGGGAGCTACAATGAGCAGTTCTTC. Together with reference TRBV11-2 and TRBJ2-1, the CDR3 gives the full variable domain: EAGVAQSPRYKIIEKRQSVAFWCNPISGHATLYWYQQILGQGPKLLIQFQNNGVVDDSQLPKDRFSAERLKGVDSTLKIQPAKLEDSAVYLCASTVTSGGSYNEQFFGPGTRLTVL.

This clone appeared a single time. This chain uses TRBV5-1 with TRBJ1-1; weak D call: TRBD1 (5 bases). Germline V CDR1 and CDR2: SGHRS, YFSETQ. V lost 2 bases and J lost 7, with 21 bases in between. The CDR3 runs to 16 residues. The CDR3 DNA is TGCGCCAGCAGCTTTTGGGGTGCGGCGGGAACAGGTGAAGCTTTCTTT. It translates to CASSFWGAAGTGEAFF.

The J gene is TRBJ2-7, the V gene TRBV9; 10 bases line up with TRBD1. CDR3 length: 14 amino acids. The germline V gene encodes CDR1 SGDLS and CDR2 YYNGEE. J lost 6 bases, V lost 7 bases, and 10 bases had no gene match. The CDR3 region is CASGPGTGVREQYF. CDR3 coding DNA: TGTGCCAGCGGACCCGGGACAGGGGTTCGCGAGCAGTACTTC. The variable domain in full, with the rest retrieved from reference TRBV9 and TRBJ2-7, is DSGVTQTPKHLITATGQRVTLRCSPRSGDLSVYWYQQSLDQGLQFLIQYYNGEERAKGNILERFSAQQFPDLHSELNLSSLELGDSALYFCASGPGTGVREQYFGPGTRLTVT.

The chain has TRBV18 and TRBJ1-1; TRBD1 agrees at 10 bases. CDR1 is KGHSH and CDR2 is LQKENI in the germline V gene. This CDR3 is built from 15 residues. J was trimmed by 6 bases and V by 0 bases; bases with no gene match: 4. The CDR3 protein is CASSPPGQGSSEAFF. DNA for the CDR3: TGTGCCAGCTCACCACCGGGACAGGGGTCCTCTGAAGCTTTCTTT.

The J gene is TRBJ2-7, the V gene TRBV5-1; TRBD1 matches 9 bases. The CDR3 loop spans 12 amino acids. The junction had 1 base not matched to a gene; V was cut back by 3 bases and J by 6 bases. Germline-derived CDR1 and CDR2 are SGHRS and YFSETQ. The CDR3 loop reads CASSWDRAEQYF. CDR3 in DNA: TGCGCCAGCAGCTGGGACAGGGCCGAGCAGTACTTC.

V is TRBV11-2 and J is TRBJ2-5; 12 positions agree with TRBD2. CDR3 size: 17 residues. V was pared by 5 bases and J by 5 bases, with 12 bases of the junction left unmatched. CDR1 and CDR2 (germline): SGHAT, FQNNGV. The CDR3, as DNA: TGTGCCAGCAGCAGGCAATGGACTAGCGGGATGGCGGAGACCCAGTACTTC. Its translation is CASSRQWTSGMAETQYF.

With regard to this clone: Only one base separates this from a far larger clonotype, so it likely reflects a read error. The sample has other DNA sequences that encode this CDR3 too. The chain is built from TRBV5-1 and TRBJ2-2; the match to TRBD1 covers 8 bases. Per the germline V gene, CDR1 is SGHRS and CDR2 is YFSETQ. The CDR3 runs 14 residues. The CDR3 DNA follows: TGCGCCAGCAGGGACAGGGTGAACACCGGGGAGCTGTTCTTT. It is translated as CASRDRVNTGELFF.

The chain carries TRBV7-3 and TRBJ2-3; possibly TRBD2 for D (5 bases). From germline, CDR1 is SGHTA and CDR2 FQGTGA. The V gene lost 5 bases and the J gene lost 9 bases, with 18 bases spanning the gap. This CDR3 has 14 amino acids. CDR3 in amino acids: CASSPSGRSQTQYF. CDR3 in DNA: TGTGCCAGCAGCCCGAGCGGAAGGTCGCAGACGCAGTATTTT.

Only one count was recorded for this clone. The gene calls are TRBV7-8 and TRBJ2-1; D unclear. The V gene's germline CDR1 is SGHVS and CDR2 FQNEAQ. This CDR3 region has 13 residues. V lost 5 bases to trimming and J lost 3 bases, with 8 bases between them. The CDR3: CASSPDHYNEQFF. CDR3 bases: TGTGCCAGCAGCCCAGACCACTACAATGAGCAGTTCTTC.

This clone was recorded only once. This sequence joins TRBV30 and TRBJ1-4; D not resolved. Germline-derived CDR1 and CDR2 are GTSNPN and SVGIG (reference sequence). The CDR3 length is 16 residues. The V end lost 3 bases, the J end lost 5 bases, and 19 bases lay between the germline ends. DNA of the CDR3: TGTGCCTGGAGGGACCCCCTGGACGGAGAAAATGAAAAACTGTTTTTT. The encoded protein is CAWRDPLDGENEKLFF.

The V gene is TRBV5-1, the J gene TRBJ2-4; TRBD2 matches at 7 bases. From germline, CDR1 is SGHRS and CDR2 YFSETQ. Trimming cost V 4 bases and J 8 bases; bases outside gene matches: 21. The CDR3 is 18 amino acids. The CDR3: CASSLANWREGAGDIQYF. CDR3 in DNA: TGCGCCAGCAGCCTTGCCAATTGGAGGGAGGGAGCCGGGGACATTCAGTACTTC.

This clone has ten or more counts. The rearrangement uses TRBV2 and TRBJ1-4; D is ambiguous. This CDR3 has 13 amino acids. The V end was cut by 3 bases, the J end by 6 bases, with 8 bases between. The V gene's germline CDR1 is SNHLY and CDR2 FYNNEI. The CDR3 loop is CASSEWQDEKLFF. The CDR3 coding sequence is TGTGCCAGCAGTGAGTGGCAGGATGAAAAACTGTTTTTT.

The chain recombines TRBV6-6 with TRBJ2-7, with 7 bases that match TRBD2. Germline trimming cut 6 bases from V and 5 bases from J; bases unmatched to any gene: 16. In germline, CDR1 is MNHNY, CDR2 SVGAGI (reference sequence). The CDR3 has 16 residues. The chain's CDR3 is CASRPAQRGNENEQYF. The DNA of the CDR3 is TGTGCCAGCAGACCAGCCCAGCGGGGAAACGAGAACGAGCAGTACTTC.

The chain combines TRBV1 with TRBJ2-7; the D call in the table, TRBD2, was not verified against the DNA. TRBV1 is recorded as a pseudogene. This CDR3 is built from 14 residues. CDR3 bases: TGCACCAGCAGCCGTTTCCCGAGCTCCTACGAGCAGTACTTC. This codes for CTSSRFPSSYEQYF.

The chain is built from TRBV4-2 and TRBJ2-2; D may be TRBD1 or TRBD2 (5 bases each). The CDR3 has 15 residues. Germline V gives CDR1 LGHNA, CDR2 YNFKEQ. V dropped 0 bases and J dropped 10 bases, with 15 bases sitting between them. CDR3: CASSQDRDGATELFF. CDR3 nucleotides: TGTGCCAGCAGCCAAGATAGGGACGGGGCAACGGAGCTGTTTTTT.

This clone was seen once. Possible read error: a much larger clone is one base away. V gene TRBV7-9 combines with J gene TRBJ1-4; D may be TRBD1 (6 bases). Germline V gene sequence: CDR1 SEHNR, CDR2 FQNEAQ (reference sequence). The CDR3 spans 15 residues. The chain's CDR3 is CTSRARQEANEKLFF. CDR3 bases: TGTACCAGCAGGGCCCGACAGGAGGCAAATGAAAAACTGTTTTTT.

V and J are TRBV5-5 and TRBJ2-7; TRBD2 matches at 7 bases. V gave up 4 bases and J gave up 5 bases; unmatched junction bases: 9. Looked up from germline, CDR1 is SGHKS and CDR2 is YYEKEE (reference sequence). The CDR3 has 14 amino acids. CDR3 nucleotide sequence: TGTGCCAGCAGCCGTCGCATACTAGCGAACGAGCAGTACTTC. Translating gives CASSRRILANEQYF.

This sequence joins TRBV18 and TRBJ1-5; 7 bases agree with TRBD1. With 6 bases clipped from V and 1 base from J, the junction kept 9 bases outside the gene matches. The CDR3 length is 16 residues. Germline lookup yields CDR1 KGHSH and CDR2 LQKENI. The CDR3 sequence is CASSSLGTASNQPQHF. The CDR3 DNA follows: TGTGCCAGCTCCAGTCTCGGGACAGCGAGCAATCAGCCCCAGCATTTT.

The V call is TRBV9, the J call TRBJ1-3; maybe TRBD1 (6 bases). V was shortened by 4 bases and J by 0 bases, with 11 bases between the two germline ends. CDR1 SGDLS and CDR2 YYNGEE come from the germline V gene. The CDR3 consists of 15 residues. The CDR3 reads CASSSRGDSGNTIYF. CDR3 bases: TGTGCCAGCAGCTCTAGGGGGGACTCTGGAAACACCATATATTTT.

V and J are TRBV5-4 and TRBJ1-3; perhaps TRBD1 as D (5 bases). Germline V gene lookup returns CDR1 SGHNT and CDR2 YYREEE (reference sequence). V lost 1 base to trimming and J lost 0 bases, with 8 bases between them. CDR3 length: 15 residues. The CDR3 nucleotides read TGTGCCAGCAGCTTGCAGGGCTTCTCTGGAAACACCATATATTTT. This gives the protein CASSLQGFSGNTIYF.

With respect to this clone: A clone one base away is much larger, so this may be a read error. Distinct nucleotide sequences in the sample also encode this CDR3. This chain connects TRBV9 to TRBJ1-2; 10 bases align to TRBD1. CDR3 length equals 15 residues. Germline trimming cut 0 bases from V and 6 bases from J; bases unmatched to any gene: 5. CDR1 SGDLS and CDR2 YYNGEE come from the germline V gene. The CDR3 here is CASSVGQGARDGYTF. The CDR3 DNA is TGTGCCAGCAGCGTAGGACAGGGGGCGCGGGATGGCTACACCTTC.

There are many counts of this clone. This chain joins TRBV28 and TRBJ2-7, with 9 nucleotides matching TRBD2. Germline V gene lookup returns CDR1 MDHEN and CDR2 SYDVKM. With 3 bases clipped from V and 6 bases from J, the junction kept 15 bases outside the gene matches. This CDR3 has 17 amino acids. The CDR3 spells CASSLGGASGKMSEQYF. The CDR3 nucleotides are TGTGCCAGCAGTTTGGGGGGGGCTAGCGGGAAAATGAGCGAGCAGTACTTC.